This T cell receptor (beta chain) was sequenced in a study of control samples from healthy donors and cancer patients. Sequencing used immunoSEQ multiplex PCR; TCRdb keeps in-frame clones, though not all of them. The table lists 390,000 or so clones, 90% of them singletons, with 5.5% to 7.5% in the top ten. The length of the CDR3 is 14 residues. Germline CDR1 is SGHTA and CDR2 is FQGTGA. Losses at the gene ends were 5 bases for V and 4 bases for J; bases not matched to a gene: 5. The genes are TRBV7-3 and TRBJ2-1, with TRBD1 identical over 7 bases. This TCR was sampled from a man aged 35-49 years with head and neck cancer. The sample taken for sequencing was PBMCs. The CDR3 sequence: CASSVGQEYNEQFF. The CDR3 region has the DNA TGTGCCAGCAGCGTAGGACAGGAATACAATGAGCAGTTCTTC.